Listed here are 2 T cell receptor beta chains from one sample, sequenced in a study of OX40 agonist ivuxolimab in advanced cancers. Here immunoSEQ multiplex PCR was the method, and the copy in TCRdb shows in-frame clones only, minus some. Among about 32,000 clones, about 83% were seen once, and the ten largest hold around 21%. Source: CD4+ or CD8+ T cells sorted from blood, taken in a trial of the OX40 agonist ivuxolimab. The origin of the receptors is an adult with an advanced solid tumor such as melanoma, head and neck, liver or kidney cancer.

CDR3 amino acids: CTSSHRREGQGNYGYTF. DNA of the CDR3: TGCACCAGCAGCCATCGGAGGGAGGGACAGGGGAATTATGGCTACACCTTC. The chain recombines TRBV1 with TRBJ1-2; the table assigns TRBD1, which was not confirmed against the DNA. TRBV1 is a listed pseudogene. The length of the CDR3 is 17 residues.

The chain is built from TRBV4-1 and TRBJ2-1; D is ambiguous. CDR3 length: 14 residues. The germline gives CDR1 MGHRA, CDR2 YSYEKL. Deletions cut 0 bases from V and 8 bases from J, with 11 bases between. The CDR3 is CASSQEGPPDEQFF. The CDR3 nucleotides read TGCGCCAGCAGCCAAGAAGGACCCCCGGATGAGCAGTTCTTC.